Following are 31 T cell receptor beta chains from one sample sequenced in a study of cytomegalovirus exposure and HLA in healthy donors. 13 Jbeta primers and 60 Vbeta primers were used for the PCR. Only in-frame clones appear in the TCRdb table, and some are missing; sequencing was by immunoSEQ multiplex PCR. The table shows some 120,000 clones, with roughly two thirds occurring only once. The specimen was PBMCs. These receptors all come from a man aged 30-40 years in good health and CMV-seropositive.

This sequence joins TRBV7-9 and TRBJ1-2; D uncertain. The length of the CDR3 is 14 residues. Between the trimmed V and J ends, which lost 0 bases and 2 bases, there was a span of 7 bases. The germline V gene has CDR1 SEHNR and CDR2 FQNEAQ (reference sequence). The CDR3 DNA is TGTGCCAGCAGCTTAGCGCCAGTAAACTATGGCTACACCTTC. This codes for CASSLAPVNYGYTF.

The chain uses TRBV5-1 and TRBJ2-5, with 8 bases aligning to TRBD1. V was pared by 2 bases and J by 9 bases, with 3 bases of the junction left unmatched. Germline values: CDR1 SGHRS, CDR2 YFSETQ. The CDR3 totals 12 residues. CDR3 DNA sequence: TGCGCCAGCAGCTTCCCACAGGGGGCCCAGTACTTC. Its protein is CASSFPQGAQYF.

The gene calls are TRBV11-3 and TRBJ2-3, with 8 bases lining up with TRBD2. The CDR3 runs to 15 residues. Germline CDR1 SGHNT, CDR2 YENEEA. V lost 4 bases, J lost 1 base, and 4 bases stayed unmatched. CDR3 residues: CASSSKTSGTDTQYF. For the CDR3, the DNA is TGTGCCAGCAGCTCGAAGACTAGCGGCACAGATACGCAGTATTTT.

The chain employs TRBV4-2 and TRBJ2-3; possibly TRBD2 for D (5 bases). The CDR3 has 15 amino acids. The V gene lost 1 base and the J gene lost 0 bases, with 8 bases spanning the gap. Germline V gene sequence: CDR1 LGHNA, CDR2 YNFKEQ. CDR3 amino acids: CASSQVRTSTDTQYF. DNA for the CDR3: TGTGCCAGCAGCCAAGTAAGGACTAGCACAGATACGCAGTATTTT.

For the CDR3, the DNA is TGTGCCAGCAGCCAAGGACTAGCGGGAGGATCAGAAGAGACCCAGTACTTC. Its protein is CASSQGLAGGSEETQYF. The chain employs TRBV4-2 and TRBJ2-5; TRBD2 matches at 13 bases. The V and J ends lost 1 base and 3 bases, in that order; junction bases with no gene match: 5. CDR3 length: 17 residues. Germline loops: CDR1 LGHNA, CDR2 YNFKEQ.

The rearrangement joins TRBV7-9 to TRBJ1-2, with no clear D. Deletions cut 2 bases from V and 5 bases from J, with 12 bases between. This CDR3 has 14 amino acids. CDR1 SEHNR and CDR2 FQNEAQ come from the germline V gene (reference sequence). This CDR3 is CASSLWREIYGYTF. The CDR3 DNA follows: TGTGCCAGCAGCTTATGGCGGGAAATATATGGCTACACCTTC. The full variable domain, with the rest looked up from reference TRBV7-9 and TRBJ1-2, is DTGVSQNPRHKITKRGQNVTFRCDPISEHNRLYWYRQTLGQGPEFLTYFQNEAQLEKSRLLSDRFSAERPKGSFSTLEIQRTEQGDSAMYLCASSLWREIYGYTFGSGTRLTVV.

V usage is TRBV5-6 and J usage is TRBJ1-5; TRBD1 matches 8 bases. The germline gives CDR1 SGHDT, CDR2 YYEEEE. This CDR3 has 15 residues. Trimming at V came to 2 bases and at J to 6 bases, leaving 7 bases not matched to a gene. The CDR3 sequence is CASSFQGAWAQPQHF. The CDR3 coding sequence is TGTGCCAGCAGCTTTCAGGGGGCTTGGGCTCAGCCCCAGCATTTT.

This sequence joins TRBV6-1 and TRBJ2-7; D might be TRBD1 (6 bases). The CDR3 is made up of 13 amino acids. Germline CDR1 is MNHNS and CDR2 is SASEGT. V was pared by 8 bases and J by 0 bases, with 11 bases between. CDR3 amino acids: CASQGLSSYEQYF. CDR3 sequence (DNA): TGTGCCAGCCAGGGGCTTAGCTCCTACGAGCAGTACTTC.

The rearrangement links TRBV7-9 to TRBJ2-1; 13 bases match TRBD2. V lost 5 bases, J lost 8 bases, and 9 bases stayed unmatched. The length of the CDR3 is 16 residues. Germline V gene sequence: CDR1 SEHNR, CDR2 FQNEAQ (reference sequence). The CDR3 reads CASSQGLAGEVDEQFF. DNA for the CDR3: TGTGCCAGCAGCCAAGGACTAGCGGGAGAGGTAGATGAGCAGTTCTTC.

The chain's CDR3 is CASSQQGAGGNQPQHF. As DNA, the CDR3 is TGTGCCAGCTCTCAACAGGGGGCCGGAGGCAATCAGCCCCAGCATTTT. V is TRBV18 and J is TRBJ1-5, with 9 nucleotides matching TRBD1. The CDR3 has 16 residues. The junction had 8 bases not matched to a gene; V was cut back by 6 bases and J by 2 bases. CDR1 KGHSH and CDR2 LQKENI come from the germline V gene. Full variable domain (missing parts from reference TRBV18 and TRBJ1-5): NAGVMQNPRHLVRRRGQEARLRCSPMKGHSHVYWYRQLPEEGLKFMVYLQKENIIDESGMPKERFSAEFPKEGPSILRIQQVVRGDSAAYFCASSQQGAGGNQPQHFGDGTRLSIL.

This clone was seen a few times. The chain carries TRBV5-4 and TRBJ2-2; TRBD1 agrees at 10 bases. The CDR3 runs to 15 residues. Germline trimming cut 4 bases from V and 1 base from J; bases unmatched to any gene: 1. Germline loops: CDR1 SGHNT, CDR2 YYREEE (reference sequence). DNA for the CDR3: TGTGCCAGCAGCAGGGACAGGGGGAACACCGGGGAGCTGTTTTTT. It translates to CASSRDRGNTGELFF.

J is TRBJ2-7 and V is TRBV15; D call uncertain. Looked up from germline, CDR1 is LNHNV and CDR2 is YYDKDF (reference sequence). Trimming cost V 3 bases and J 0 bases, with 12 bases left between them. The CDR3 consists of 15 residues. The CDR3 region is CATSSDTGFSYEQYF. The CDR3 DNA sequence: TGTGCCACCAGCAGTGATACCGGGTTCTCCTACGAGCAGTACTTC.

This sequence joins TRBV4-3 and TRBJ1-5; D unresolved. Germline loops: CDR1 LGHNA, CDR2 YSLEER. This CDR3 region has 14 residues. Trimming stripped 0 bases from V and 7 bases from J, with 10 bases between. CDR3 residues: CASSQEAEGQPQHF. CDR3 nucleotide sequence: TGCGCCAGCAGCCAAGAAGCGGAGGGACAGCCCCAGCATTTT.

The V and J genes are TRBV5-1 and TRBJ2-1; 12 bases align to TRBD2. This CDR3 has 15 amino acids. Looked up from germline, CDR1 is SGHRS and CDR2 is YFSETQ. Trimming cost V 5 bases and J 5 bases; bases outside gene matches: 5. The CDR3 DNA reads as TGCGCCAGCAGTTTTAGACTAGCGGGAGACAATGAGCAGTTCTTC. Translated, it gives CASSFRLAGDNEQFF.

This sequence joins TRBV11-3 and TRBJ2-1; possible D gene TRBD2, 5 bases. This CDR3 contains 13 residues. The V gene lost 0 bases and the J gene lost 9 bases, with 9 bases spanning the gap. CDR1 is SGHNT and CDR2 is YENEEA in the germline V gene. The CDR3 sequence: CASSLDTEGEQFF. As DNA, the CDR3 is TGTGCCAGCAGCTTAGATACTGAGGGTGAGCAGTTCTTC.

CDR3 coding DNA: TGTGCCAGCAGTTACCGGGATCGCTGGTCACCCCTCCACTTT. Protein sequence: CASSYRDRWSPLHF. V and J are TRBV6-5 and TRBJ1-6; no firm D call. The germline V gene has CDR1 MNHEY and CDR2 SVGAGI. V dropped 2 bases and J dropped 10 bases, with 12 bases sitting between them. This CDR3 has 14 residues.

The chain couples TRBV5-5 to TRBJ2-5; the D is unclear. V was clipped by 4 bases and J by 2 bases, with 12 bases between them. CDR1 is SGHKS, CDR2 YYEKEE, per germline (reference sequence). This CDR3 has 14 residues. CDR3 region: CASSQAYVQETQYF. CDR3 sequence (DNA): TGTGCCAGCAGCCAGGCATATGTACAAGAGACCCAGTACTTC. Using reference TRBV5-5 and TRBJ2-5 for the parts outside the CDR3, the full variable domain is DAGVTQSPTHLIKTRGQQVTLRCSPISGHKSVSWYQQVLGQGPQFIFQYYEKEERGRGNFPDRFSARQFPNYSSELNVNALLLGDSALYLCASSQAYVQETQYFGPGTRLLVL.

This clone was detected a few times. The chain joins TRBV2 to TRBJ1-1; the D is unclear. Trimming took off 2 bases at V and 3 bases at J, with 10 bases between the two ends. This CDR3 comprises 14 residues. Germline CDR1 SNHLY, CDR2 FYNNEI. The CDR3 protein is CASSEIRLDTEAFF. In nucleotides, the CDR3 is TGTGCCAGCAGTGAAATTCGACTGGACACTGAAGCTTTCTTT.

DNA for the CDR3: TGCGCCAGCAGCCACCCCACTAGCGGGAGGGCCTACGAGCAGTACTTC. This encodes CASSHPTSGRAYEQYF. This chain joins TRBV4-1 and TRBJ2-7, with 13 bases matching TRBD2. The CDR3 has 16 residues. V was pared by 3 bases and J by 2 bases, with 4 bases of the junction left unmatched. Germline lookup yields CDR1 MGHRA and CDR2 YSYEKL.

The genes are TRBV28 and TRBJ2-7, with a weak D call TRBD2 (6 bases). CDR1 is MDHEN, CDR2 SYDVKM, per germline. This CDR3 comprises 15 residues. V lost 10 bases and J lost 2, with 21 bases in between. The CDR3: CATIVWVGGAYEQYF. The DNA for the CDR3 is TGTGCCACCATAGTTTGGGTAGGAGGGGCCTACGAGCAGTACTTC.

The CDR3 DNA reads TGTGCCAGCAGCTTTTTTCAGATTTACGAGCAGTACTTC. Translating gives CASSFFQIYEQYF. V usage is TRBV5-8 and J usage is TRBJ2-7; the D is unclear. The CDR3 is 13 amino acids. The germline V and J ends were trimmed by 2 bases and 4 bases, with 10 bases remaining between them. Per the germline V gene, CDR1 is SGHTS and CDR2 is YDEGEE. Full variable domain (remainder filled in from reference TRBV5-8 and TRBJ2-7): EAGVTQSPTHLIKTRGQQATLRCSPISGHTSVYWYQQALGLGLQFLLWYDEGEERNRGNFPPRFSGRQFPNYSSELNVNALELEDSALYLCASSFFQIYEQYFGPGTRLTVT.

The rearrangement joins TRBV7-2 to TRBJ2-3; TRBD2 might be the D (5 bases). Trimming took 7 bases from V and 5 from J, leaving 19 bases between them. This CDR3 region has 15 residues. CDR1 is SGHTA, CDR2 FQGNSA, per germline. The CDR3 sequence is CASNRWGVVGDTQYF. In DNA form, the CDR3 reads TGTGCCAGCAACCGATGGGGAGTGGTAGGAGATACGCAGTATTTT.

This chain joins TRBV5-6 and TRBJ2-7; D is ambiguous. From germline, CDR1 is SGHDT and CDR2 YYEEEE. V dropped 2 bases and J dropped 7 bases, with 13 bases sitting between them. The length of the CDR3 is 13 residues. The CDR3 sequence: CASSFPRSGEQYF. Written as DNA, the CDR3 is TGTGCCAGCAGCTTCCCTCGGTCAGGAGAGCAGTACTTC.

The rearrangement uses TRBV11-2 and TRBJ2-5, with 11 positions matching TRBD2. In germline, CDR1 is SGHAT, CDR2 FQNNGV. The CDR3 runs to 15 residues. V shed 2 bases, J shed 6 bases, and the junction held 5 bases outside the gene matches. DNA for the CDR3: TGTGCCAGCAGCTTAACTAGCGGGAGTAGAAAGACCCAGTACTTC. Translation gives CASSLTSGSRKTQYF.

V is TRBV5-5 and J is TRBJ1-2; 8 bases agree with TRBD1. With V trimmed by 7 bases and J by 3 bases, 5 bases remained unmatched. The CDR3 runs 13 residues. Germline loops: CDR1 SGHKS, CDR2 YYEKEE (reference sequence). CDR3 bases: TGTGCCAGCGGATTGACAGGGGACTATGGCTACACCTTC. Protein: CASGLTGDYGYTF.

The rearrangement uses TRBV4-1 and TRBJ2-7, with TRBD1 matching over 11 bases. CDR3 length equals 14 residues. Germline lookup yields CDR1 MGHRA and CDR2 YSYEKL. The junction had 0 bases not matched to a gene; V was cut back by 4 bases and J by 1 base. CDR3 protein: CASSRDRGSYEQYF. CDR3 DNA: TGCGCCAGCAGCCGGGACAGGGGGTCCTACGAGCAGTACTTC.

In DNA form, the CDR3 reads TGTGCCAGCAGCCCGCAGCAGGGAGGGAACACTGAAGCTTTCTTT. Amino acid sequence: CASSPQQGGNTEAFF. V is TRBV7-9 and J is TRBJ1-1; possible D gene TRBD1, 5 bases. The CDR3 runs 15 residues. Germline CDR1 SEHNR, CDR2 FQNEAQ (reference sequence). V shed 5 bases and J shed 1 base, with 14 bases lying between them.

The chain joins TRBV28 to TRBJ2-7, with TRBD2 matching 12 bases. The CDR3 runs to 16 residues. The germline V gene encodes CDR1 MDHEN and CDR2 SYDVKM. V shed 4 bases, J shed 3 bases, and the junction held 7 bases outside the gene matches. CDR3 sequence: CASSSALAGGFYEQYF. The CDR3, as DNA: TGTGCCAGCAGTTCGGCACTAGCGGGAGGATTCTACGAGCAGTACTTC.

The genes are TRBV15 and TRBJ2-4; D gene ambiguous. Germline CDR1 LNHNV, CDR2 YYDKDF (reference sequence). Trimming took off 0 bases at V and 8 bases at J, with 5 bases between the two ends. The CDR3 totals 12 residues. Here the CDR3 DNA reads TGTGCCACCAGCAGAGATCACTACATTCAGTACTTC. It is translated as CATSRDHYIQYF.

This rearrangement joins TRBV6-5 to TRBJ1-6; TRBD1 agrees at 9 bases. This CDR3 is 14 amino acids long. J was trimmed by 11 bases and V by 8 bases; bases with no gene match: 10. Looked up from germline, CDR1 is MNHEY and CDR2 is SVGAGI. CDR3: CASPPGQGWAPLHF. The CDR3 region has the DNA TGTGCCAGCCCTCCGGGACAGGGATGGGCACCCCTCCACTTT.

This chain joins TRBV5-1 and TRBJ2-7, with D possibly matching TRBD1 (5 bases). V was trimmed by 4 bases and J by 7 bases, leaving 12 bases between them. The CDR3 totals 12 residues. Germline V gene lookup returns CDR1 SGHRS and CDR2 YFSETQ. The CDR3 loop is CASSPGWREQYF. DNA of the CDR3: TGCGCCAGCAGCCCAGGGTGGAGAGAGCAGTACTTC. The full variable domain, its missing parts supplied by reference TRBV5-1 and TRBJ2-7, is KAGVTQTPRYLIKTRGQQVTLSCSPISGHRSVSWYQQTPGQGLQFLFEYFSETQRNKGNFPGRFSGRQFSNSRSEMNVSTLELGDSALYLCASSPGWREQYFGPGTRLTVT.